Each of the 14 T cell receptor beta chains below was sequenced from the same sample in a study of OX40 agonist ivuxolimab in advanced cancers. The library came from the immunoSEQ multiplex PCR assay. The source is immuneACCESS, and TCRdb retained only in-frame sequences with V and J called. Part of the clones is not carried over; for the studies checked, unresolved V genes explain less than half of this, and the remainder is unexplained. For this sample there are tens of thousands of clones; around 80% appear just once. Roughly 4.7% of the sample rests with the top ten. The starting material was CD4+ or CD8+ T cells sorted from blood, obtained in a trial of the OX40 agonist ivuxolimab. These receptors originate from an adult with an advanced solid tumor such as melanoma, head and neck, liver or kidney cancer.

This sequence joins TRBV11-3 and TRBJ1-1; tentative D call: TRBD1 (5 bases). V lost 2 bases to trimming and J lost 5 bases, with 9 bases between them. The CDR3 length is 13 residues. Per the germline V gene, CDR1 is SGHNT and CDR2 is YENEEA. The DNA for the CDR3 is TGTGCCAGCAGCTTATCTGGGGGGACTGAAGCTTTCTTT. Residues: CASSLSGGTEAFF.

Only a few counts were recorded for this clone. Written as DNA, the CDR3 is TGCGCCAGCAGCCAAGGGGGGACCCGGGGCGACTATGGCTACACCTTC. It is translated as CASSQGGTRGDYGYTF. This chain connects TRBV4-1 to TRBJ1-2; D is perhaps TRBD1 (5 bases). Trimming took off 1 base at V and 3 bases at J, with 15 bases between the two ends. The CDR3 spans 16 residues. Germline CDR1 MGHRA, CDR2 YSYEKL.

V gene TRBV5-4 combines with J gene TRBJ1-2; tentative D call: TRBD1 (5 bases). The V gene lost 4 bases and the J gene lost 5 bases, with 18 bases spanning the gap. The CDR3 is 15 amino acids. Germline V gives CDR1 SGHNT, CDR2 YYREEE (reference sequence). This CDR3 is CASSVDRDGRYGYTF. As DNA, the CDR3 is TGTGCCAGCAGCGTCGATCGGGACGGCCGGTATGGCTACACCTTC.

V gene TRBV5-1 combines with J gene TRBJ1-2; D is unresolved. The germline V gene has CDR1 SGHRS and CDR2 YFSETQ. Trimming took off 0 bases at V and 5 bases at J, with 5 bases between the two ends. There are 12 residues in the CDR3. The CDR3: CASSLGQYGYTF. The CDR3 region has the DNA TGCGCCAGCAGCTTGGGACAATATGGCTACACCTTC.

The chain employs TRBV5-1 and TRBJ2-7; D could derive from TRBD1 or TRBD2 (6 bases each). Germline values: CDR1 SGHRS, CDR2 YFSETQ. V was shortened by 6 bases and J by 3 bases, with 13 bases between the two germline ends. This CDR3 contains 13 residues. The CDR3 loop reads CASKYREDYEQYF. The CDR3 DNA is TGCGCCAGCAAATACAGGGAGGACTACGAGCAGTACTTC. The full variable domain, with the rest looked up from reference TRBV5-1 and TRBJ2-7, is KAGVTQTPRYLIKTRGQQVTLSCSPISGHRSVSWYQQTPGQGLQFLFEYFSETQRNKGNFPGRFSGRQFSNSRSEMNVSTLELGDSALYLCASKYREDYEQYFGPGTRLTVT.

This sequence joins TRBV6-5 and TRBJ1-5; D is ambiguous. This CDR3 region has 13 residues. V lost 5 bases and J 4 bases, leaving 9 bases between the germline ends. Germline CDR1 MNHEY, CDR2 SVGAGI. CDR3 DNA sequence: TGTGCCAGCAGTGTCATGGGGAATCAGCCCCAGCATTTT. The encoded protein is CASSVMGNQPQHF.

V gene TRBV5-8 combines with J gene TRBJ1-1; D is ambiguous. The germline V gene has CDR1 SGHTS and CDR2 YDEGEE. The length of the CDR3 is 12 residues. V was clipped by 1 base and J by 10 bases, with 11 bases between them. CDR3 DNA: TGTGCCAGCAGCTTGTGGGTATTAGGAGCTTTCTTT. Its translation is CASSLWVLGAFF.

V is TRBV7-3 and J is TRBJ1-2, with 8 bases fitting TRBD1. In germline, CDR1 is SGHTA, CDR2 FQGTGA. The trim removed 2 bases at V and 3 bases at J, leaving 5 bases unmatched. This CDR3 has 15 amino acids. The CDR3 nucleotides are TGTGCCAGCAGCTTAGGACAGGGCAGCGACTATGGCTACACCTTC. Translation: CASSLGQGSDYGYTF.

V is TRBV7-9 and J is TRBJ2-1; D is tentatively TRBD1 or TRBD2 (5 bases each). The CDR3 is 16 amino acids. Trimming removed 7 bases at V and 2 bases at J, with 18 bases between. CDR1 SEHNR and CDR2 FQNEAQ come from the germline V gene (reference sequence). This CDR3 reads CASNPRQGATYNEQFF. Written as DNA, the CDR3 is TGTGCCAGCAACCCCCGGCAGGGAGCTACCTACAATGAGCAGTTCTTC.

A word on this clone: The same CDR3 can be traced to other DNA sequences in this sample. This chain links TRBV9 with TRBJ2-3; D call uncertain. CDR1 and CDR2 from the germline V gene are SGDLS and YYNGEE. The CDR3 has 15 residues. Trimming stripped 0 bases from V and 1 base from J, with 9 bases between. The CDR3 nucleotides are TGTGCCAGCAGCGTAGTTGGGGATGGCACAGATACGCAGTATTTT. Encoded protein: CASSVVGDGTDTQYF.

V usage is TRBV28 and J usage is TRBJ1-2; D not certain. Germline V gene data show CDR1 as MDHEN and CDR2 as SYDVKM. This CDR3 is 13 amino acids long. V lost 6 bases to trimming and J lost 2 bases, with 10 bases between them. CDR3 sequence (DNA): TGTGCCAGCAGCCTGGACCTAAACTATGGCTACACCTTC. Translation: CASSLDLNYGYTF.

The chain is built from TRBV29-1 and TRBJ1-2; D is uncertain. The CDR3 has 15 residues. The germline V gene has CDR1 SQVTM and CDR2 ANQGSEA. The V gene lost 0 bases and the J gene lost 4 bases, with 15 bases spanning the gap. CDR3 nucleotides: TGCAGCGTTGAAGACAAAGGGTTGAATCTCTATGGCTACACCTTC. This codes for CSVEDKGLNLYGYTF.

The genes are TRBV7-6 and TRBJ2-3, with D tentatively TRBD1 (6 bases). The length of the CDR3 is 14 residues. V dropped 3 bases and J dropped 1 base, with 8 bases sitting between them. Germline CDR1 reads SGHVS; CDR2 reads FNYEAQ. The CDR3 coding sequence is TGTGCCAGCAGCTTTAACAGGGGCACAGATACGCAGTATTTT. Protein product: CASSFNRGTDTQYF. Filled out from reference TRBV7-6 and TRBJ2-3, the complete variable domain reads GAGVSQSPRYKVTKRGQDVALRCDPISGHVSLYWYRQALGQGPEFLTYFNYEAQQDKSGLPNDRFSAERPEGSISTLTIQRTEQRDSAMYRCASSFNRGTDTQYFGPGTRLTVL.

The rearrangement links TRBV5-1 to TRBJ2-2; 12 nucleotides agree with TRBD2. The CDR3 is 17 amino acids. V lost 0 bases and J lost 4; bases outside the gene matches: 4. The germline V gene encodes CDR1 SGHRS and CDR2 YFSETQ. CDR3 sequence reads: CASSLGTSGKFTGELFF. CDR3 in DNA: TGCGCCAGCAGCTTGGGGACTAGCGGGAAATTCACCGGGGAGCTGTTTTTT.